Following are 29 T cell receptor beta chains from one sample sequenced in a study of T-cell memory formation after mild COVID-19. TCRdb itself ran the 5' RACE reads through MiXCR, one entry per CDR3 protein. The sample holds roughly 80,000 distinct CDR3 sequences, nearly 25% seen once. Source material: PBMCs or a T cell subset sorted from them (not recorded which). Source of these receptors: a man in his late teens or twenties who had mild COVID-19 (a few samples of this study predate the infection). Cell type and time point are not known.

The chain carries TRBV5-4 and TRBJ2-5; the D gene is possibly TRBD1 (5 bases). V was trimmed by 4 bases and J by 4 bases, leaving 14 bases between them. In germline, CDR1 is SGHNT, CDR2 YYREEE (reference sequence). This CDR3 has 14 amino acids. The CDR3 protein is CASSPQGFSETQYF. CDR3 bases: TGTGCCAGCAGCCCTCAGGGTTTCTCAGAGACCCAGTACTTC.

This clonotype was recorded a few times. The genes are TRBV7-8 and TRBJ2-1; TRBD2 matches at 10 bases. Germline assignment: CDR1 SGHVS and CDR2 FQNEAQ. J was trimmed by 5 bases and V by 3 bases; bases with no gene match: 4. The CDR3 has 15 residues. CDR3 in DNA: TGTGCCAGCAGCTTTGTAGCGGGGGGTCACAATGAGCAGTTCTTC. Translation gives CASSFVAGGHNEQFF.

This chain connects TRBV4-2 to TRBJ2-7; D remains unclear. The CDR3 is 15 residues long. With 2 bases removed from V and 2 bases from J, the gap between germline ends came to 13 bases. Germline V gene sequence: CDR1 LGHNA, CDR2 YNFKEQ. The CDR3 DNA reads as TGTGCCAGCAGCCAACCTGGACGGAATACCTACGAGCAGTACTTC. This sequence encodes CASSQPGRNTYEQYF.

This clonotype showed up just once. The chain is built from TRBV6-1 and TRBJ1-1, with D hard to call. CDR3 size: 13 residues. The germline V gene has CDR1 MNHNS and CDR2 SASEGT. Trimming left V 7 bases short and J 5 bases short, with 14 bases between. CDR3 in amino acids: CASNLPLGTEAFF. DNA of the CDR3: TGTGCCAGCAATCTGCCTTTGGGAACTGAAGCTTTCTTT.

This clonotype was recorded a few times. V and J are TRBV4-3 and TRBJ2-1; no clear D. Germline V gene data show CDR1 as LGHNA and CDR2 as YSLEER. The ends were cut back, 1 base at V and 5 bases at J, with 9 bases in the middle. The CDR3 spans 14 residues. The CDR3 here is CASSQVHSNNEQFF. The CDR3, as DNA: TGCGCCAGCAGCCAAGTTCATAGCAACAATGAGCAGTTCTTC.

The rearrangement links TRBV11-2 to TRBJ2-5; the match to TRBD2 covers 9 bases. CDR3 length: 14 amino acids. Germline V gene lookup returns CDR1 SGHAT and CDR2 FQNNGV. J gave up 2 bases and V 5 bases, and 3 bases lay outside the gene matches. The CDR3 is CASSRLADQETQYF. The DNA of the CDR3 is TGTGCCAGCAGCAGACTAGCGGATCAAGAGACCCAGTACTTC.

This clonotype was seen a few times. V is TRBV5-1 and J is TRBJ2-2, with 7 bases aligning to TRBD1. Unmatched junction bases numbered 9, after V lost 4 bases and J lost 3 bases. CDR3 length: 16 residues. Germline V gives CDR1 SGHRS, CDR2 YFSETQ. As DNA, the CDR3 is TGCGCCAGCAGCCTGCAAGGGGGCTGGCACACCGGGGAGCTGTTTTTT. Translated: CASSLQGGWHTGELFF.

In its sample, this clonotype was seen once. The chain has TRBV5-1 and TRBJ2-3, with 12 bases aligning to TRBD2. The CDR3 is 16 residues long. Germline trimming cut 4 bases from V and 6 bases from J; bases unmatched to any gene: 9. Per germline, CDR1 SGHRS and CDR2 YFSETQ. CDR3 in amino acids: CASSGRLAGALDTQYF. CDR3 nucleotides: TGCGCCAGCAGCGGACGACTAGCGGGGGCCTTGGATACGCAGTATTTT.

Only a few counts were recorded for this clonotype. The J gene is TRBJ2-3, the V gene TRBV15; D could derive from TRBD1 or TRBD2 (5 bases each). Germline CDR1 LNHNV, CDR2 YYDKDF (reference sequence). The CDR3 has 14 amino acids. With 0 bases removed from V and 10 bases from J, the gap between germline ends came to 14 bases. Here the CDR3 DNA reads TGTGCCACCAGCAGAGAAGGGGACCGTTTATCGCAGTATTTT. It is translated as CATSREGDRLSQYF.

The sample holds many counts of this clonotype. This sequence joins TRBV6-5 and TRBJ2-1; 9 bases are a match to TRBD1. The V gene end was trimmed by 0 bases and the J gene end by 3 bases; junction bases not matched to a gene: 12. Germline loops: CDR1 MNHEY, CDR2 SVGAGI. CDR3 length equals 19 residues. The CDR3 DNA is TGTGCCAGCAGTTACTCGTATCCACCGGGACAGGGAAACTACAATGAGCAGTTCTTC. Protein sequence: CASSYSYPPGQGNYNEQFF.

The genes are TRBV15 and TRBJ1-2; TRBD1 matches at 8 bases. CDR3 size: 14 residues. Germline lookup yields CDR1 LNHNV and CDR2 YYDKDF (reference sequence). V was clipped by 5 bases and J by 6 bases; unmatched bases: 8. The CDR3 DNA sequence: TGTGCCACCAGCCGGACAGGGTCCAGTGATGGCTACACCTTC. Its translation: CATSRTGSSDGYTF.

The chain links TRBV29-1 to TRBJ2-7; tentative D call: TRBD2 (5 bases). CDR3 length: 13 amino acids. V lost 1 base and J lost 3, with 10 bases in between. The germline CDR1 and CDR2 sequences are SQVTM and ANQGSEA. The CDR3 region is CSVEGAGVYEQYF. CDR3 in DNA: TGCAGCGTTGAAGGGGCCGGGGTCTACGAGCAGTACTTC.

This clonotype showed up just a few times. The rearrangement links TRBV5-1 to TRBJ2-1; no clear D. Germline V gives CDR1 SGHRS, CDR2 YFSETQ. The CDR3 contains 15 residues. Trimming cost V 4 bases and J 3 bases, with 14 bases left between them. The chain's CDR3 is CASSPLSGVYNEQFF. CDR3 in DNA: TGCGCCAGCAGCCCCTTGTCGGGCGTCTACAATGAGCAGTTCTTC. The variable domain in full, with the rest retrieved from reference TRBV5-1 and TRBJ2-1, is KAGVTQTPRYLIKTRGQQVTLSCSPISGHRSVSWYQQTPGQGLQFLFEYFSETQRNKGNFPGRFSGRQFSNSRSEMNVSTLELGDSALYLCASSPLSGVYNEQFFGPGTRLTVL.

Of note for this clonotype: The junction shows a germline mismatch at one end, possibly a read error. The DNA for the CDR3 is TGCAGTGCTCCACGCCGGGACTACCCCCAACAGACCCAGTACTTC. This codes for CSAPRRDYPQQTQYF. The chain links TRBV20-1 to TRBJ2-5; 7 nucleotides match TRBD2. Germline V gives CDR1 DFQATT, CDR2 SNEGSKA (reference sequence). The CDR3 loop spans 15 amino acids.

This chain joins TRBV7-9 and TRBJ2-5; no clear D gene. V gave up 5 bases and J gave up 7 bases, with 8 bases separating them. Germline V gene lookup returns CDR1 SEHNR and CDR2 FQNEAQ (reference sequence). The CDR3 length is 11 residues. Here the CDR3 reads CASSRDTTQYF. The CDR3 DNA reads as TGTGCCAGCAGCCGTGACACGACCCAGTACTTC.

This clonotype was picked up a small number of times. This chain joins TRBV19 and TRBJ1-1, with TRBD1 matching 7 bases. The CDR3 has 16 residues. Germline-derived CDR1 and CDR2 are LNHDA and SQIVND (reference sequence). Trimming cost V 8 bases and J 4 bases; bases outside gene matches: 16. The CDR3 reads CASWDVGRGVVTEAFF. Written as DNA, the CDR3 is TGTGCCAGTTGGGACGTCGGCAGGGGGGTCGTCACTGAAGCTTTCTTT.

The CDR3 nucleotides read TGTGCCAGCAGCTTAGGTCGGGGGGACAATTCACCCCTCCACTTT. Translation: CASSLGRGDNSPLHF. This sequence joins TRBV7-7 and TRBJ1-6, with D tentatively TRBD1 (5 bases). There are 15 residues in the CDR3. The germline V gene encodes CDR1 SSHAT and CDR2 FNYEAQ (reference sequence). V was pared by 1 base and J by 7 bases, with 11 bases between.

This clonotype occurred a few times. This chain uses TRBV7-9 with TRBJ1-1, with D perhaps matching TRBD1 (6 bases). The V gene lost 4 bases and the J gene lost 1 base, with 16 bases spanning the gap. Germline values: CDR1 SEHNR, CDR2 FQNEAQ (reference sequence). The CDR3 has 16 amino acids. The DNA for the CDR3 is TGTGCCAGCAGCTCTGGTTGGGGGCACCCGAACACTGAAGCTTTCTTT. Protein product: CASSSGWGHPNTEAFF.

The chain combines TRBV2 with TRBJ2-7; tentatively, D is TRBD1 or TRBD2 (5 bases each). This CDR3 is 15 amino acids long. Trimming removed 8 bases at V and 1 base at J, with 18 bases between. The V gene's germline CDR1 is SNHLY and CDR2 FYNNEI. The CDR3 nucleotides read TGTGCCAGCCGCCCGGGGTTTGACAGATCCTACGAGCAGTACTTC. Its protein is CASRPGFDRSYEQYF. The whole variable domain, filled in from reference TRBV2 and TRBJ2-7, reads EPEVTQTPSHQVTQMGQEVILRCVPISNHLYFYWYRQILGQKVEFLVSFYNNEISEKSEIFDDQFSVERPDGSNFTLKIRSTKLEDSAMYFCASRPGFDRSYEQYFGPGTRLTVT.

The V call is TRBV4-3, the J call TRBJ2-3; D is possibly TRBD2 (6 bases). Trimming left V 4 bases short and J 1 base short, with 12 bases between. The CDR3 loop spans 15 amino acids. In germline, CDR1 is LGHNA, CDR2 YSLEER. The DNA of the CDR3 is TGCGCCAGCAGCCGCATGGGGGAGGGCACAGATACGCAGTATTTT. Encoded protein: CASSRMGEGTDTQYF.

The chain combines TRBV7-6 with TRBJ2-7; 9 bases fit TRBD1. The germline CDR1 and CDR2 sequences are SGHVS and FNYEAQ. V was clipped by 5 bases and J by 7 bases; unmatched bases: 6. This CDR3 comprises 13 residues. The CDR3 DNA reads TGTGCCAGCAGCACAGGGACAGGGAAAGAGCAGTACTTC. This translates into CASSTGTGKEQYF.

The V gene is TRBV10-2, the J gene TRBJ2-2; D is ambiguous. The CDR3 has 13 amino acids. Trimming pared 7 bases from V and 4 bases from J, leaving 10 bases between. Germline V lookup: CDR1 WSHSY, CDR2 SAAADI. CDR3 amino acids: CASTYLGTGELFF. The CDR3 DNA reads as TGCGCCAGCACTTACTTAGGCACCGGGGAGCTGTTTTTT.

A note on this clonotype: Germline and junction disagree at one end, which may indicate a read error. The chain has TRBV2 and TRBJ1-4, with a tentative D call TRBD1 (5 bases). Germline V gives CDR1 SNHLY, CDR2 FYNNEI. The CDR3 spans 12 residues. The DNA of the CDR3 is TGTGCCAGCAGCGGCTCGTATAGGGACGGAGGATTT. Protein sequence: CASSGSYRDGGF.

This clonotype was counted a few times. The chain employs TRBV7-9 and TRBJ1-2; 7 bases fit TRBD1. V shed 5 bases, J shed 3 bases, and the junction held 9 bases outside the gene matches. This CDR3 is 15 amino acids long. CDR1 and CDR2 from the germline V gene are SEHNR and FQNEAQ (reference sequence). CDR3 loop: CASSPRDSFHYGYTF. DNA for the CDR3: TGTGCCAGCAGCCCCCGGGACAGTTTTCACTATGGCTACACCTTC.

This chain links TRBV6-2 or TRBV6-3 with TRBJ2-3; D may correspond to TRBD1 or TRBD2 (5 bases each). Trimming took off 0 bases at V and 3 bases at J, with 13 bases between the two ends. The CDR3 length is 16 residues. The germline V gene has CDR1 MNHEY and CDR2 SVGEGT. CDR3 sequence: CASSYSEGRWTDTQYF. CDR3 bases: TGTGCCAGCAGTTACTCCGAGGGGCGTTGGACAGATACGCAGTATTTT.

Ten or more counts support this clonotype. This chain connects TRBV6-2 or TRBV6-3 to TRBJ2-7; 7 bases fit TRBD1. This CDR3 contains 14 residues. J lost 2 bases, V lost 5 bases, and 6 bases had no gene match. From germline, CDR1 is MNHEY and CDR2 SVGEGT. This chain's CDR3 is CASSQRDSAYEQYF. The CDR3 DNA follows: TGTGCCAGCAGTCAAAGGGACAGCGCCTACGAGCAGTACTTC.

V is TRBV12-3 or TRBV12-4 and J is TRBJ1-5, with TRBD1 identical over 7 bases. The CDR3 runs 14 residues. Unmatched junction bases numbered 6, after V lost 6 bases and J lost 4 bases. The CDR3 DNA sequence: TGTGCCAGCAGCAAACAGGGGACGAATCAGCCCCAGCATTTT. This encodes CASSKQGTNQPQHF.

The CDR3: CASSFGHENTEAFF. CDR3 nucleotide sequence: TGTGCCAGCAGCTTCGGACACGAGAACACTGAAGCTTTCTTT. The V gene is TRBV7-8, the J gene TRBJ1-1, with TRBD1 as a possible D gene (5 bases). Germline assignment: CDR1 SGHVS and CDR2 FQNEAQ. V was clipped by 3 bases and J by 1 base, with 9 bases between them. CDR3 length equals 14 residues.

The CDR3, as DNA: TGTGCCAGCAGTTCGACAGGGAACACTGAAGCTTTCTTT. It translates to CASSSTGNTEAFF. This chain uses TRBV27 with TRBJ1-1; tentative D call: TRBD1 (6 bases). Trimming took off 4 bases at V and 1 base at J, with 7 bases between the two ends. Germline assignment: CDR1 MNHEY and CDR2 SMNVEV (reference sequence). The CDR3 consists of 13 residues.